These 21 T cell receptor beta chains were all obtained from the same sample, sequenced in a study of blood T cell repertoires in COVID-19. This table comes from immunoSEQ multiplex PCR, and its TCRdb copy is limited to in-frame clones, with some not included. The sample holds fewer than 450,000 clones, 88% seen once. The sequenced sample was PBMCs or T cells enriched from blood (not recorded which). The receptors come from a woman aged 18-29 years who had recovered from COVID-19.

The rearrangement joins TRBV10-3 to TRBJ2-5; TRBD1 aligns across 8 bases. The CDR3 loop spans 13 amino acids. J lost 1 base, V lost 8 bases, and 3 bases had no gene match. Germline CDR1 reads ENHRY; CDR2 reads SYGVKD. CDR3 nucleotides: TGTGCCATCTTAGGACAGGGCCAAGAGACCCAGTACTTC. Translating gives CAILGQGQETQYF.

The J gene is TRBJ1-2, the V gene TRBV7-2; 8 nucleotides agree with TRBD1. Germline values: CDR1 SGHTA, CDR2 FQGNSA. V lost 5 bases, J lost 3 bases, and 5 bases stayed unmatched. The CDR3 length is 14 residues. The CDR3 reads CASSPNRGDYGYTF. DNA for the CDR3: TGTGCCAGCAGCCCCAACAGGGGGGACTATGGCTACACCTTC. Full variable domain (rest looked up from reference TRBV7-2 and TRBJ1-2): GAGVSQSPSNKVTEKGKDVELRCDPISGHTALYWYRQSLGQGLEFLIYFQGNSAPDKSGLPSDRFSAERTGGSVSTLTIQRTQQEDSAVYLCASSPNRGDYGYTFGSGTRLTVV.

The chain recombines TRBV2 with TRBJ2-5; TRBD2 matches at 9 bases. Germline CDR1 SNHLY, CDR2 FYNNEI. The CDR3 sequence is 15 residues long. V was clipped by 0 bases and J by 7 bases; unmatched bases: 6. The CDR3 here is CASSEARGGEATQYF. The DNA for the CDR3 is TGTGCCAGCAGTGAAGCGCGGGGGGGAGAAGCGACCCAGTACTTC.

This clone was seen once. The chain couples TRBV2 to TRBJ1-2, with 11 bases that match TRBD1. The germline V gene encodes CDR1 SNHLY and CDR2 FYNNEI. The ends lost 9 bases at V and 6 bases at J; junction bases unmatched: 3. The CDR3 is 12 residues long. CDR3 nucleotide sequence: TGTGCCAGTACGGGACAGGGGGATGGCTACACCTTC. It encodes CASTGQGDGYTF.

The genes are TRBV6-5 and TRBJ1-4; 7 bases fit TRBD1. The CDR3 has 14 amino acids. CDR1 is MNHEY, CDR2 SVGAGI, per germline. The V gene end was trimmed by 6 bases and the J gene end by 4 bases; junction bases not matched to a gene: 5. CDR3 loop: CASREGADNEKLFF. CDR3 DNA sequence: TGTGCCAGCAGGGAGGGGGCAGATAATGAAAAACTGTTTTTT.

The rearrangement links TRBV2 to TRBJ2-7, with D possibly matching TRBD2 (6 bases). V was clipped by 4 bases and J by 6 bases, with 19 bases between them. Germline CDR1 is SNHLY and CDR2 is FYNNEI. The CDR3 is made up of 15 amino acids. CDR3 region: CASSGPGGYPSEQYF. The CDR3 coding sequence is TGTGCCAGCAGTGGCCCCGGGGGTTATCCTTCCGAGCAGTACTTC.

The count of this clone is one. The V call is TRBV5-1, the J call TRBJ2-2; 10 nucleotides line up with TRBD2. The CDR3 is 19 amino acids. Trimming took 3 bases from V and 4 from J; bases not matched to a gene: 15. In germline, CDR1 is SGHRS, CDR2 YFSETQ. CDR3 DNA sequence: TGCGCCAGCAGCTATGACTTTCCAGCGGGGGGGCCAGGCACCGGGGAGCTGTTTTTT. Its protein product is CASSYDFPAGGPGTGELFF.

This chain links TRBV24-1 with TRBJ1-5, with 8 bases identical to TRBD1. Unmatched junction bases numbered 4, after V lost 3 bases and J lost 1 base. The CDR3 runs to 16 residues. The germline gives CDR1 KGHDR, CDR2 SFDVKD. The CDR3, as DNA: TGTGCCACCAGTGATCCCACAGGGGGGAGCAATCAGCCCCAGCATTTT. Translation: CATSDPTGGSNQPQHF.

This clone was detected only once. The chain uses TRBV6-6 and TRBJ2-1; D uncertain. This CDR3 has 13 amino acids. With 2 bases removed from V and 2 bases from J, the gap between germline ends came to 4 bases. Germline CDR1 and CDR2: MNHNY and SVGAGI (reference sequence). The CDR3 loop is CASSYETYNEQFF. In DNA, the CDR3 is TGTGCCAGCAGTTACGAGACCTACAATGAGCAGTTCTTC.

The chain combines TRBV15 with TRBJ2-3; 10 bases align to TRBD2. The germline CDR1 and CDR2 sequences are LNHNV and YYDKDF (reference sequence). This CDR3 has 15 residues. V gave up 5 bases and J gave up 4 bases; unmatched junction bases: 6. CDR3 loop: CATSGSGGAPDTQYF. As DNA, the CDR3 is TGTGCCACCAGCGGGAGCGGGGGGGCCCCAGATACGCAGTATTTT.

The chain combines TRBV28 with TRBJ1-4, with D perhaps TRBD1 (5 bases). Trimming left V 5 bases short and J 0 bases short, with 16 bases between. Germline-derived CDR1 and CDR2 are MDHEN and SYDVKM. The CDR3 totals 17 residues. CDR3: CASSRPLGRATNEKLFF. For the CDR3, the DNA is TGTGCCAGCAGTCGCCCGTTGGGCAGGGCAACTAATGAAAAACTGTTTTTT.

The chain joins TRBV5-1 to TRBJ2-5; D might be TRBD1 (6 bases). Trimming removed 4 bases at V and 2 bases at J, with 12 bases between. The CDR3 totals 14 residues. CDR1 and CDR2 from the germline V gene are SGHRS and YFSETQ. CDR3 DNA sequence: TGCGCCAGCAGCCATGGACAGAATCAAGAGACCCAGTACTTC. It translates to CASSHGQNQETQYF.

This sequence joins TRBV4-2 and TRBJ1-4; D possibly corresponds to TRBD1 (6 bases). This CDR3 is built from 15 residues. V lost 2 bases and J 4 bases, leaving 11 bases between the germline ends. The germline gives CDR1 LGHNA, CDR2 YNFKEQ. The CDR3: CASSQSQGINEKLFF. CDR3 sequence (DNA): TGTGCCAGCAGCCAATCCCAGGGGATTAATGAAAAACTGTTTTTT.

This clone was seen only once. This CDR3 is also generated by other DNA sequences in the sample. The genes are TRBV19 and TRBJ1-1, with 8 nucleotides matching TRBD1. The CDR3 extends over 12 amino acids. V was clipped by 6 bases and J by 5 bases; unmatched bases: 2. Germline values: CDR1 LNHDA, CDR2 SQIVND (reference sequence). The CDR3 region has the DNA TGTGCCAGTAGAAGACAGGGGACTGAAGCTTTCTTT. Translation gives CASRRQGTEAFF.

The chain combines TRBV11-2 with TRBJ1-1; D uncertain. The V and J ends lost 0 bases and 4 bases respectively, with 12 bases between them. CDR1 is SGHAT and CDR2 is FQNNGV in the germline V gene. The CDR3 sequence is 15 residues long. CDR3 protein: CASSLDLVARTEAFF. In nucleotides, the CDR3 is TGTGCCAGCAGCTTAGATCTTGTAGCTCGCACTGAAGCTTTCTTT.

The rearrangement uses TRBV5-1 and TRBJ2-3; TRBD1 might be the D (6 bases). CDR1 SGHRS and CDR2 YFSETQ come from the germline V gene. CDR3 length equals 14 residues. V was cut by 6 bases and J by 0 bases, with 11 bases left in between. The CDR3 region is CASILGASTDTQYF. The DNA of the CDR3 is TGCGCCAGCATCCTGGGGGCTAGCACAGATACGCAGTATTTT.

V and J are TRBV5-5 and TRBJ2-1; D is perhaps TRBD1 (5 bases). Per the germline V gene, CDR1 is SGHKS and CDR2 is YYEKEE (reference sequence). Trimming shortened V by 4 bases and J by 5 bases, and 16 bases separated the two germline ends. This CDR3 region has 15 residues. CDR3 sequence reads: CASSPRTLADNEQFF. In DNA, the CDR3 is TGTGCCAGCAGCCCAAGGACACTCGCCGACAATGAGCAGTTCTTC.

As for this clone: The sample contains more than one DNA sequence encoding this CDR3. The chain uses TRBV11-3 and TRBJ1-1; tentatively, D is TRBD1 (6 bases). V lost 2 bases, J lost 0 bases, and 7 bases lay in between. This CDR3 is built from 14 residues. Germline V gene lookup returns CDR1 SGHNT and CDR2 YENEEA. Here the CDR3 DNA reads TGTGCCAGCAGCTTACAGGGGATGAACACTGAAGCTTTCTTT. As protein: CASSLQGMNTEAFF.

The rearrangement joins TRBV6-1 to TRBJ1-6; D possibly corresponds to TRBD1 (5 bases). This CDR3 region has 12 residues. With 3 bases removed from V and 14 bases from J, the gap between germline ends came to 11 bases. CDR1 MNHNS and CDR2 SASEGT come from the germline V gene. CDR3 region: CASSEAGGSLHF. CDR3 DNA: TGTGCCAGCAGTGAGGCGGGGGGATCCCTCCACTTT.

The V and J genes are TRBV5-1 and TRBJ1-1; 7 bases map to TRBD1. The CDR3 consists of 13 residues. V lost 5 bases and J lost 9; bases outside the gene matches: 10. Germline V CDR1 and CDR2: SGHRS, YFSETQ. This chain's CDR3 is CASSGDTGVKAFF. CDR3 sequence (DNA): TGCGCCAGCAGTGGGGACACAGGGGTCAAAGCTTTCTTT.

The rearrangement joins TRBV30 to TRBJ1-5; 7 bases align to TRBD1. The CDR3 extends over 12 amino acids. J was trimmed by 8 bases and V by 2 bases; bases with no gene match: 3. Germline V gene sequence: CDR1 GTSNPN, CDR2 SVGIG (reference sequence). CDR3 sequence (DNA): TGTGCCTGGAGTAGGGACAGAGAGCCCCAGCATTTT. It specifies CAWSRDREPQHF.